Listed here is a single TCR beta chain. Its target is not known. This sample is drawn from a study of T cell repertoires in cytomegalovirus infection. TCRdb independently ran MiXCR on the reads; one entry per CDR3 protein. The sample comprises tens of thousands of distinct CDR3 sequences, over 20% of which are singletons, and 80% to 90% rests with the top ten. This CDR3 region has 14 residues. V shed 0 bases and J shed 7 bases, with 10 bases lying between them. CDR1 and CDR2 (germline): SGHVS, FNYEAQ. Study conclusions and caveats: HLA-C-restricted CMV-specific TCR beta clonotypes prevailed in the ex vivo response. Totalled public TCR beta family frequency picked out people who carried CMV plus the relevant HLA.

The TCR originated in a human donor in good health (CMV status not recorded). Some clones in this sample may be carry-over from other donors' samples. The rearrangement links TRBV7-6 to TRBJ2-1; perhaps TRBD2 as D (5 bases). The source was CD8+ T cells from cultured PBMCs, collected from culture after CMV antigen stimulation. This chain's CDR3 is CASSLAPSFNEQFF. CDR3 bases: TGTGCCAGCAGCTTAGCGCCTAGCTTTAATGAGCAGTTCTTC.